This T cell receptor (beta chain) was found in a study of T cells in Graves' hyperthyroidism and ophthalmopathy. Points from the study as a whole: Most clonotypes expanded in the thyroid (above 0.001) were also present in blood.

This clonotype was counted many times. Its antigen is unidentified. It was RNA transcripts that yielded the amplified TCR beta CDR3 regions. An initial round of RT-PCR targeting the TCR CDR3 relied on the HTBI primer set. One entry per CDR3 protein results from TCRdb running MiXCR on the multiplex PCR reads. Counted here are under 650,000 distinct CDR3 sequences, about 16% occurring once; the ten biggest clones make up less than 4.5%. Each patient was aged 18 to 65 and had newly diagnosed hyperthyroidism of under 2 months' duration. Each 10 ml fresh peripheral blood draw supplied the PBMCs. Trimming at V came to 6 bases and at J to 4 bases, leaving 0 bases not matched to a gene. Germline V lookup: CDR1 MDHEN, CDR2 SYDVKM. The CDR3 is 13 residues long.

The J gene is TRBJ2-2, the V gene TRBV28; TRBD1 aligns across 9 bases. The source of this sequence is a woman aged 30 to 39 with Graves' hyperthyroidism. Sample: blood. As DNA, the CDR3 is TGTGCCAGCAGGACAGGGGGCACCGGGGAGCTGTTTTTT. Translated, it gives CASRTGGTGELFF.